This T cell receptor (beta chain) is from a study of OX40 agonist ivuxolimab in advanced cancers. There are 11 residues in the CDR3. CDR1 GTSNPN and CDR2 SVGIG come from the germline V gene (reference sequence). V lost 2 bases and J lost 4, with 6 bases in between. The method was immunoSEQ multiplex PCR; TCRdb's version includes in-frame clones alone and lacks a portion of them. The sample lists more than 45,000 clones; 88% were seen once. The source is an adult with an advanced solid tumor such as melanoma, head and neck, liver or kidney cancer. The sample consisted of CD4+ or CD8+ T cells sorted from blood, taken in a trial of the OX40 agonist ivuxolimab. This chain connects TRBV30 to TRBJ2-7; D is uncertain. The CDR3 reads CAWSSRYEQYF. CDR3 DNA sequence: TGTGCCTGGAGTTCACGGTACGAGCAGTACTTC.